The clone carrying this T cell receptor (beta chain) was observed at least ten times. This sample was taken from a study of T cells after yellow fever vaccination. TCRdb redid the calling of the 5' RACE reads with MiXCR, one entry per CDR3 protein. The sample shows about 360,000 distinct CDR3 sequences, 6.2% of them seen only once. This CDR3 has 14 amino acids. Trimming took 5 bases from V and 3 from J, leaving 11 bases between them. CDR1 and CDR2 (germline): SGHTA, FQGNSA. The gene calls are TRBV7-2 and TRBJ2-1; D uncertain. The sample was PBMCs, taken 5 days after the yellow fever booster vaccination. The clonotype comes from a man aged 25 to 45 who received the YFV17D yellow fever vaccine. The CDR3 reads CASSEPAYYNEQFF. The CDR3 DNA sequence: TGTGCCAGCAGCGAGCCGGCGTACTACAATGAGCAGTTCTTC.